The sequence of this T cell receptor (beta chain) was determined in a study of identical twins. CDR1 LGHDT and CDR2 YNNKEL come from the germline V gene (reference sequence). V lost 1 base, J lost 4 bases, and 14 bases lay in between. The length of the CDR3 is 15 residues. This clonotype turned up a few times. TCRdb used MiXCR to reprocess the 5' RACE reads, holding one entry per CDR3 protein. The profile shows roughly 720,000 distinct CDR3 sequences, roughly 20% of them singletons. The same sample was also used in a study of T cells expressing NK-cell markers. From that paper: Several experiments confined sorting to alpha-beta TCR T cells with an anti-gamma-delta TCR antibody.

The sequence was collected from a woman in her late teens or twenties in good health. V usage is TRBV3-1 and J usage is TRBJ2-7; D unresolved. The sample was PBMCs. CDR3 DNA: TGTGCCAGCAGCCAAGCATCGGCACCGACTTACGAGCAGTACTTC. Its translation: CASSQASAPTYEQYF.